A single sample gave rise to the 29 T cell receptor beta chains below, sequenced in a study of T cells in localized non-small cell lung cancer. Assay used: immunoSEQ multiplex PCR; TCRdb lists only in-frame clones, some missing. The table includes around 21,000 clones, approximately 83% detected once. Sequenced material: peripheral blood, taken before any cancer treatment. The origin of the receptors is a man aged 35-75 years with stage I lung adenocarcinoma.

A single count supports this clone. The chain joins TRBV6-5 to TRBJ1-4; possibly TRBD1 for D (5 bases). The CDR3 is 16 residues long. Germline CDR1 and CDR2: MNHEY and SVGAGI. The germline V and J ends were trimmed by 4 bases and 4 bases, with 16 bases remaining between them. CDR3 protein: CASSSRMGLLNEKLFF. DNA for the CDR3: TGTGCCAGCAGTTCACGAATGGGACTGCTTAATGAAAAACTGTTTTTT.

The chain is built from TRBV4-1 and TRBJ1-4; D might be TRBD1 (6 bases). CDR3 length: 16 residues. Germline loops: CDR1 MGHRA, CDR2 YSYEKL. V was cut by 4 bases and J by 2 bases, with 14 bases left in between. CDR3 sequence (DNA): TGCGCCAGCAGCCGGGACATAGCGGGGACTAATGAAAAACTGTTTTTT. Protein product: CASSRDIAGTNEKLFF.

The chain is built from TRBV5-1 and TRBJ2-1; possibly TRBD2 for D (6 bases). This CDR3 spans 15 amino acids. V was shortened by 0 bases and J by 6 bases, with 13 bases between the two germline ends. The germline CDR1 and CDR2 sequences are SGHRS and YFSETQ. The CDR3 region is CASSLAWEAFNEQFF. CDR3 bases: TGCGCCAGCAGCTTGGCCTGGGAGGCGTTCAATGAGCAGTTCTTC.

The J gene is TRBJ1-1, the V gene TRBV6-5; the D is unclear. The V gene's germline CDR1 is MNHEY and CDR2 SVGAGI. The CDR3 has 13 residues. V dropped 5 bases and J dropped 6 bases, with 13 bases sitting between them. This chain's CDR3 is CASSGRVSSEAFF. The CDR3, as DNA: TGTGCCAGCAGTGGGCGGGTCTCCTCTGAAGCTTTCTTT.

The V call is TRBV29-1, the J call TRBJ2-3; a weak D match, TRBD2 (5 bases). The CDR3 contains 13 residues. V lost 4 bases to trimming and J lost 4 bases, with 12 bases between them. CDR1 and CDR2 from the germline V gene are SQVTM and ANQGSEA. This chain's CDR3 is CSVGVGVPDTQYF. DNA for the CDR3: TGCAGCGTTGGAGTCGGGGTCCCAGATACGCAGTATTTT.

Turning to this clone: This CDR3 is also generated by other DNA sequences in the sample. V and J are TRBV6-1 and TRBJ1-5; D is unclear. Trimming took 6 bases from V and 1 from J, leaving 4 bases between them. The CDR3 is 12 residues long. Looked up from germline, CDR1 is MNHNS and CDR2 is SASEGT. CDR3 nucleotides: TGTGCCAGCAGGGACAGCAATCAGCCCCAGCATTTT. Its protein product is CASRDSNQPQHF.

The J gene is TRBJ1-1, the V gene TRBV10-1; D unresolved. There are 13 residues in the CDR3. In germline, CDR1 is WNHNN, CDR2 SYGVQD (reference sequence). V lost 4 bases and J 0 bases, leaving 6 bases between the germline ends. CDR3 amino acids: CASSGGVNTEAFF. The CDR3 coding sequence is TGCGCCAGCAGTGGAGGAGTGAACACTGAAGCTTTCTTT.

The chain carries TRBV7-2 and TRBJ1-5; D may be TRBD1 (5 bases). Germline V gene sequence: CDR1 SGHTA, CDR2 FQGNSA. V lost 5 bases and J 3 bases, leaving 23 bases between the germline ends. The CDR3 sequence is 18 residues long. The CDR3 DNA sequence: TGTGCCAGCAGCCCCCAGGGTAACAACGGGAAGTACAATCAGCCCCAGCATTTT. Amino acid sequence: CASSPQGNNGKYNQPQHF.

This rearrangement joins TRBV30 to TRBJ2-5; no definite D call. Per germline, CDR1 GTSNPN and CDR2 SVGIG (reference sequence). The CDR3 extends over 10 amino acids. V was clipped by 7 bases and J by 2 bases, with 5 bases between them. The CDR3 loop is CAYEQETQYF. CDR3 DNA sequence: TGTGCCTACGAACAAGAGACCCAGTACTTC. Full variable domain (outside the CDR3, taken from reference TRBV30 and TRBJ2-5): SQTIHQWPATLVQPVGSPLSLECTVEGTSNPNLYWYRQAAGRGLQLLFYSVGIGQISSEVPQNLSASRPQDRQFILSSKKLLLSDSGFYLCAYEQETQYFGPGTRLLVL.

The chain joins TRBV5-5 to TRBJ1-6; D may be TRBD1 (5 bases). Germline V gene data show CDR1 as SGHKS and CDR2 as YYEKEE (reference sequence). V was pared by 3 bases and J by 10 bases, with 14 bases between. The CDR3 is 14 amino acids. CDR3: CASSSMPGRSPLHF. As DNA, the CDR3 is TGTGCCAGCAGCTCGATGCCAGGGAGATCACCCCTCCACTTT.

The chain is built from TRBV28 and TRBJ2-3; D not resolved. Per germline, CDR1 MDHEN and CDR2 SYDVKM. CDR3 size: 15 residues. With 2 bases removed from V and 2 bases from J, the gap between germline ends came to 11 bases. CDR3 protein: CASSLGQLPTDTQYF. The CDR3 coding sequence is TGTGCCAGCAGTTTAGGGCAGCTCCCCACAGATACGCAGTATTTT.

V gene TRBV27 combines with J gene TRBJ1-4; D is undetermined. The CDR3 runs 14 residues. V was trimmed by 0 bases and J by 3 bases, leaving 5 bases between them. The germline CDR1 and CDR2 sequences are MNHEY and SMNVEV (reference sequence). CDR3 protein: CASSLSGPNEKLFF. CDR3 nucleotides: TGTGCCAGCAGTTTATCAGGGCCTAATGAAAAACTGTTTTTT.

The rearrangement uses TRBV19 and TRBJ2-4; 12 bases fit TRBD2. CDR1 and CDR2 from the germline V gene are LNHDA and SQIVND (reference sequence). V shed 7 bases and J 15 bases; nucleotides not matched to a gene: 13. CDR3 length equals 14 residues. Here the CDR3 DNA reads TGTGCCAGTACCCTGACTAGCGGGGGTCCGGATTTGTACTTC. It encodes CASTLTSGGPDLYF.

This clone was observed once. This chain joins TRBV7-9 and TRBJ2-1; TRBD2 aligns across 9 bases. The CDR3 has 15 residues. The ends lost 1 base at V and 4 bases at J; junction bases unmatched: 2. The germline V gene encodes CDR1 SEHNR and CDR2 FQNEAQ (reference sequence). The CDR3 spells CASSLEAGGYNEQFF. DNA for the CDR3: TGTGCCAGCAGCTTAGAAGCGGGGGGATACAATGAGCAGTTCTTC.

In DNA form, the CDR3 reads TGTGCCAGCAGTGGCAGTTCCGGGACAGGGGGGCACGAGCAGTACTTC. It translates to CASSGSSGTGGHEQYF. The chain is built from TRBV25-1 and TRBJ2-7; 11 bases align to TRBD1. The CDR3 length is 16 residues. Germline V CDR1 and CDR2: MGHDK, SYGVNS. With 4 bases clipped from V and 5 bases from J, the junction kept 10 bases outside the gene matches.

This chain uses TRBV10-1 with TRBJ2-2; TRBD2 might be the D (7 bases). V lost 0 bases and J 4 bases, leaving 9 bases between the germline ends. CDR3 size: 15 residues. Germline V gives CDR1 WNHNN, CDR2 SYGVQD (reference sequence). The CDR3, as DNA: TGCGCCAGCAGTGAGTCAGGGGGGGGCACCGGGGAGCTGTTTTTT. This gives the protein CASSESGGGTGELFF.

The V gene is TRBV2, the J gene TRBJ2-7; D unresolved. The germline V and J ends were trimmed by 1 base and 2 bases, with 12 bases remaining between them. Germline V gives CDR1 SNHLY, CDR2 FYNNEI. There are 15 residues in the CDR3. DNA of the CDR3: TGTGCCAGCAGTGAAGGGTTAGACCCAACCTACGAGCAGTACTTC. Translated, it gives CASSEGLDPTYEQYF.

This chain connects TRBV10-3 to TRBJ1-5; TRBD1 might be the D (6 bases). This CDR3 contains 15 residues. V lost 2 bases and J 2 bases, leaving 10 bases between the germline ends. Germline lookup yields CDR1 ENHRY and CDR2 SYGVKD. The CDR3 sequence is CAISENSGGNQPQHF. DNA of the CDR3: TGTGCCATCAGTGAGAACTCAGGGGGCAATCAGCCCCAGCATTTT.

The chain joins TRBV11-2 to TRBJ2-5; weak D call: TRBD1 (6 bases). The CDR3 sequence is 15 residues long. Germline CDR1 is SGHAT and CDR2 is FQNNGV. V was cut by 4 bases and J by 3 bases, with 15 bases left in between. CDR3 nucleotides: TGTGCCAGCAGCTCCACCGGGACACAGAAAGAGACCCAGTACTTC. It yields the protein CASSSTGTQKETQYF.

V usage is TRBV2 and J usage is TRBJ2-6, with D maybe TRBD1 (5 bases). The germline CDR1 and CDR2 sequences are SNHLY and FYNNEI. V shed 1 base and J shed 2 bases, with 6 bases lying between them. CDR3 length: 15 residues. CDR3 DNA sequence: TGTGCCAGCAGTGAAGTGGGGCCTGGGGCCAACGTCCTGACTTTC. Protein product: CASSEVGPGANVLTF.

The chain employs TRBV14 and TRBJ1-1; 7 nucleotides match TRBD1. V trimming: 5 bases; J trimming: 5 bases; junction bases outside the gene matches: 8. The CDR3 extends over 14 amino acids. Germline CDR1 SGHDN, CDR2 FVKESK. The DNA of the CDR3 is TGTGCCAGCAGCTGGAGGGGGCCCCCTACTGAAGCTTTCTTT. Amino acid sequence: CASSWRGPPTEAFF.

V usage is TRBV18 and J usage is TRBJ1-1; D gene ambiguous. The CDR3 loop spans 14 amino acids. The ends were cut back, 5 bases at V and 6 bases at J, with 16 bases in the middle. Germline V lookup: CDR1 KGHSH, CDR2 LQKENI. CDR3 amino acids: CASSADVKSAEAFF. DNA for the CDR3: TGTGCCAGCTCAGCAGATGTGAAGAGCGCTGAAGCTTTCTTT.

The chain's CDR3 is CASSLALVNTEAFF. The DNA of the CDR3 is TGTGCCAGCAGCTTAGCCCTGGTGAACACTGAAGCTTTCTTT. V usage is TRBV11-1 and J usage is TRBJ1-1, with D hard to call. The V gene's germline CDR1 is SGHAT and CDR2 FQDESV (reference sequence). V shed 0 bases and J shed 0 bases, with 5 bases lying between them. The CDR3 has 14 residues. The full variable domain, with the rest looked up from reference TRBV11-1 and TRBJ1-1, is EAEVAQSPRYKITEKSQAVAFWCDPISGHATLYWYRQILGQGPELLVQFQDESVVDDSQLPKDRFSAERLKGVDSTLKIQPAELGDSAMYLCASSLALVNTEAFFGQGTRLTVV.

J is TRBJ2-7 and V is TRBV6-1; D might be TRBD1 (6 bases). Trimming took 3 bases from V and 5 from J, leaving 17 bases between them. This CDR3 spans 15 amino acids. In germline, CDR1 is MNHNS, CDR2 SASEGT. The CDR3 DNA is TGTGCCAGCAGTGAGACAGGCCCCGTGGGGGACGAGCAGTACTTC. Residues: CASSETGPVGDEQYF.

V and J are TRBV28 and TRBJ2-1; D is uncertain. The CDR3 has 15 amino acids. Per the germline V gene, CDR1 is MDHEN and CDR2 is SYDVKM. V gave up 3 bases and J gave up 3 bases, with 12 bases separating them. The DNA of the CDR3 is TGTGCCAGCAGTTTGGCCTCCAGAATCTACAATGAGCAGTTCTTC. This codes for CASSLASRIYNEQFF.

This chain connects TRBV4-2 to TRBJ1-2, with D maybe TRBD1 (5 bases). Germline V gives CDR1 LGHNA, CDR2 YNFKEQ. Deletions cut 3 bases from V and 8 bases from J, with 13 bases between. The CDR3 has 13 residues. CDR3 region: CASSQESGSGYTF. DNA of the CDR3: TGTGCCAGCAGCCAGGAATCAGGGAGCGGCTACACCTTC.

V gene TRBV13 combines with J gene TRBJ1-2; D is undetermined. The CDR3 totals 14 residues. V was pared by 5 bases and J by 3 bases, with 13 bases between. Germline CDR1 is PRHDT and CDR2 is FYEKMQ (reference sequence). CDR3 DNA sequence: TGTGCCAGCAGCGCACCGCAGGCTTACTATGGCTACACCTTC. It is translated as CASSAPQAYYGYTF.

The chain has TRBV9 and TRBJ2-7; D is tentatively TRBD1 or TRBD2 (5 bases each). The V gene lost 0 bases and the J gene lost 3 bases, with 16 bases spanning the gap. There are 16 residues in the CDR3. Germline CDR1 SGDLS, CDR2 YYNGEE. The CDR3: CASSVGGPQSLYEQYF. CDR3 coding DNA: TGTGCCAGCAGCGTAGGGGGACCCCAGAGCCTCTACGAGCAGTACTTC.

The chain couples TRBV18 to TRBJ1-3, with D possibly being TRBD1 (5 bases). The CDR3 has 15 residues. CDR1 and CDR2 from the germline V gene are KGHSH and LQKENI. The V gene lost 6 bases and the J gene lost 4 bases, with 16 bases spanning the gap. The CDR3 nucleotides are TGTGCCAGCTCGCATAAGAGAGGGGAAGGAAACACCATATATTTT. Residues: CASSHKRGEGNTIYF.